This T cell receptor beta chain emerged from a study of T cell responses to AZD1222 COVID-19 vaccine. Whole-study results and caveats: Nearly half of spike-specific TCRs reportedly go after variant regions that carry no mutations.

Deletions cut 4 bases from V and 1 base from J, with 10 bases between. Germline assignment: CDR1 SEHNR and CDR2 FQNEAQ (reference sequence). CDR3 length: 14 residues. The table came from immunoSEQ multiplex PCR; TCRdb's copy has only in-frame clones and leaves some out. The sample has under 150,000 clones, 93% seen once. In regard to this clone: Its antigen is still unknown.

This sequence joins TRBV7-9 and TRBJ1-1; TRBD1 is a possible D gene (5 bases). The starting material was peripheral blood, obtained on day 0 of AZD1222 vaccination. The source is an adult in good health. In DNA form, the CDR3 reads TGTGCCAGCAGCTCCGAGACAGCGAACACTGAAGCTTTCTTT. It translates to CASSSETANTEAFF.